Sequencing of this T cell receptor (beta chain) was carried out in a study of blood T cell repertoires in COVID-19 (dated by TCRdb to the early 2020s). General notes on the study: Collaborator samples came from the United States, Italy and Spain and covered acute and convalescent phases of COVID-19. Nearly every sample came with metadata listing a de-identified subject ID, COVID-19 status, age in years and sex. Samples came from the ongoing ImmuneRACE study (first 160 participants) plus 1,254 subjects from 6 global collaborators. The material from the prospective study consisted of cDNA or gDNA derived from T cells, B-cell-depleted T cells, or PBMCs. Subjects who had been exposed to COVID-19, were actively infected with it, or had recovered from it provided the deeply sampled blood TCRbeta repertoires that made up the dataset. Where available, HLA class I and class II types were taken from metadata supplied by the sample provider and were not determined by assay-based typing. The repertoires were released in a freely available public database intended as a resource for research on the immune response to SARS-CoV-2.

The collaborating institutions used their own protocols to collect whole blood in K2EDTA tubes. For TCRbeta analysis, collaborators shipped samples in one of three forms: frozen whole blood, isolated PBMCs, or DNA extracted from either of those sample types. Here is what the overall study found, with its caveats: The amount of clinical and demographic metadata varied by source and participant and was provided uncurated.

On this clone itself: It lacks a known antigen. Base qualities are missing; no much larger clone stands one base away.

TCRbeta CDR3 regions were amplified from genomic DNA by means of the immunoSEQ Assay, a bias-controlled multiplex PCR. Processing in the source paper ran as follows. Within the assay, amplification of reference gene primers was used to estimate how many nucleated cells each sample contained. To quantify the absolute abundance of each unique TCRbeta CDR3 rearrangement, sequence reads were collapsed and filtered. Productive Simpson clonality was computed per sample as the square root of Simpson's diversity index over productive rearrangements. TCRdb limited this immuneACCESS table to in-frame rearrangements with V and J called. A share of clones is missing; checked studies link under half to unresolved V genes, and the rest is unexplained. That table supplies the V and J calls and clone size; D and trimming were determined from the DNA. The sample table contains over 150,000 clones; only one count was recorded for 90% of them. The top ten clones comprise 0.5% to 0.65% of the sample.

Sequenced: peripheral blood. The clonotype originates from a man in his fifties with acute or convalescent COVID-19.

The CDR3: CASSISGQGTEAFF. The bases are TGTGCCAGTAGTATAAGTGGTCAGGGCACTGAAGCTTTCTTT. The rearranged chain carries TRBV19 and TRBJ1-1; TRBD1 could be the D gene, as 5 bases match. As encoded in the germline V gene (reference sequence), CDR1 is LNHDA while CDR2 is SQIVND. The CDR3 runs 14 amino acids, cysteine and phenylalanine included. Only CDR3 DNA remains: 42 bases, in frame from the first base. V gives up 2 bases and J gives up 4 bases, and the segment between their germline ends measures 11 bases.